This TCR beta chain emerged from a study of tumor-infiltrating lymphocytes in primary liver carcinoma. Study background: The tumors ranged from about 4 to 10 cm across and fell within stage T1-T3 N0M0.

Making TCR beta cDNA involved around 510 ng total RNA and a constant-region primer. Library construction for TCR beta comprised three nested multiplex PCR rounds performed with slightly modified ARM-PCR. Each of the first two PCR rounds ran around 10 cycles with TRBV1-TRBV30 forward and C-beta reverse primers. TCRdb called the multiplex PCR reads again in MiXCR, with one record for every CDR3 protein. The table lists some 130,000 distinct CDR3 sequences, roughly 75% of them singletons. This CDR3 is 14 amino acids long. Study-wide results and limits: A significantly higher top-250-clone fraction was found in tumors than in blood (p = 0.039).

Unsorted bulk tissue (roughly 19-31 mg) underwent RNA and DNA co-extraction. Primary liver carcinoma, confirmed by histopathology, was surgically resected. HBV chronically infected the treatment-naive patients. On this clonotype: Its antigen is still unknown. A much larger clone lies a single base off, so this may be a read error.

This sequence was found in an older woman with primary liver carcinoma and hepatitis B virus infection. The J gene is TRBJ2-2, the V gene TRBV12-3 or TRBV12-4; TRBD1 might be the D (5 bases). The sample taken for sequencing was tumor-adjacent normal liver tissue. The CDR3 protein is CASGLGANTGELFF. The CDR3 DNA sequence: TGTGCCAGCGGTTTAGGGGCTAACACCGGGGAGCTGTTTTTT.